These 25 T cell receptor beta chains were sequenced from one sample in a study of blood T cell repertoires in COVID-19. This table comes from immunoSEQ multiplex PCR, and its TCRdb copy is limited to in-frame clones, with some not included. This table holds 90,000 to 100,000 clones, around 88% found once. The sequenced sample consisted of peripheral blood. The origin of the receptors is an older woman with COVID-19, enrolled during active disease.

The chain is built from TRBV20-1 and TRBJ2-7; D unresolved. The CDR3 has 13 amino acids. Looked up from germline, CDR1 is DFQATT and CDR2 is SNEGSKA (reference sequence). V gave up 3 bases and J gave up 2 bases, with 11 bases separating them. The CDR3 DNA sequence: TGCAGTGCTAGTAGTGAATGGCCCTACGAGCAGTACTTC. Translating it yields CSASSEWPYEQYF.

The rearrangement uses TRBV7-9 and TRBJ2-3, with D perhaps TRBD1 (5 bases). V was pared by 1 base and J by 2 bases, with 7 bases between. The CDR3 runs 14 residues. CDR1 and CDR2 (germline): SEHNR, FQNEAQ (reference sequence). The DNA for the CDR3 is TGTGCCAGCAGCTTAGGACAGCCCACAGATACGCAGTATTTT. It encodes CASSLGQPTDTQYF. Full variable domain (rest looked up from reference TRBV7-9 and TRBJ2-3): DTGVSQNPRHKITKRGQNVTFRCDPISEHNRLYWYRQTLGQGPEFLTYFQNEAQLEKSRLLSDRFSAERPKGSFSTLEIQRTEQGDSAMYLCASSLGQPTDTQYFGPGTRLTVL.

The chain combines TRBV19 with TRBJ2-1; TRBD1 aligns across 11 bases. The junction had 11 bases not matched to a gene; V was cut back by 0 bases and J by 13 bases. The CDR3 has 16 amino acids. Germline V lookup: CDR1 LNHDA, CDR2 SQIVND (reference sequence). The DNA for the CDR3 is TGTGCCAGTAGTATAGATCGCGGGACAGGGGGTTCCCCTCAGTTCTTC. Its protein product is CASSIDRGTGGSPQFF. The entire variable domain, with the rest obtained from reference TRBV19 and TRBJ2-1, is as follows: DGGITQSPKYLFRKEGQNVTLSCEQNLNHDAMYWYRQDPGQGLRLIYYSQIVNDFQKGDIAEGYSVSREKKESFPLTVTSAQKNPTAFYLCASSIDRGTGGSPQFFGPGTRLTVL.

The rearrangement joins TRBV6-1 to TRBJ2-1, with 13 positions matching TRBD2. In germline, CDR1 is MNHNS, CDR2 SASEGT. V shed 2 bases, J shed 7 bases, and the junction held 14 bases outside the gene matches. This CDR3 is 19 amino acids long. Here the CDR3 reads CASSEWAAELAGGRNEQFF. CDR3 DNA sequence: TGTGCCAGCAGTGAATGGGCGGCCGAACTAGCGGGGGGGCGGAATGAGCAGTTCTTC.

The chain links TRBV5-1 to TRBJ1-5, with 7 bases matching TRBD1. CDR3 size: 14 residues. The germline V gene encodes CDR1 SGHRS and CDR2 YFSETQ. V shed 4 bases and J 6 bases; nucleotides not matched to a gene: 7. The CDR3 region is CASSATGFGQPQHF. The DNA for the CDR3 is TGCGCCAGCAGCGCGACAGGGTTCGGTCAGCCCCAGCATTTT.

The rearrangement uses TRBV28 and TRBJ1-5; D perhaps matches TRBD1 (6 bases). The CDR3 extends over 16 amino acids. Germline V gives CDR1 MDHEN, CDR2 SYDVKM. V dropped 6 bases and J dropped 6 bases, with 21 bases sitting between them. This CDR3 reads CASSPGGGGKPQPQHF. CDR3 nucleotides: TGTGCCAGCAGCCCCGGGGGGGGCGGGAAACCTCAGCCCCAGCATTTT.

The V and J genes are TRBV10-3 and TRBJ2-7, with 8 nucleotides matching TRBD1. The J segment lost 2 bases and the V segment lost 4 bases, leaving 13 bases of the junction unmatched. Germline V gene data show CDR1 as ENHRY and CDR2 as SYGVKD. The CDR3 is made up of 17 amino acids. CDR3: CAISAGATGTGPYEQYF. The CDR3 DNA reads as TGTGCCATCAGTGCGGGGGCAACCGGGACAGGCCCCTACGAGCAGTACTTC.

The chain has TRBV7-2 and TRBJ1-2, with a weak D call TRBD1 (5 bases). There are 14 residues in the CDR3. Trimming removed 3 bases at V and 8 bases at J, with 16 bases between. The germline V gene encodes CDR1 SGHTA and CDR2 FQGNSA. The CDR3 loop reads CASSFSDQGTGYTF. The CDR3 DNA follows: TGTGCCAGCAGCTTCTCAGACCAGGGTACCGGCTACACCTTC.

V is TRBV12-3 or TRBV12-4 and J is TRBJ1-2; D is unresolved. Between the trimmed V and J ends, which lost 5 bases and 4 bases, there was a span of 8 bases. The CDR3 is made up of 12 amino acids. CDR3 amino acids: CASSPYSYGYTF. CDR3 bases: TGTGCCAGCAGTCCCTATTCCTATGGCTACACCTTC.

The rearrangement uses TRBV2 and TRBJ1-2, with TRBD1 matching 9 bases. CDR3 size: 15 residues. Trimming removed 6 bases from V and 7 bases from J; junction bases left unmatched: 12. In germline, CDR1 is SNHLY, CDR2 FYNNEI. CDR3 sequence reads: CASRSIQGARGGYTF. Here the CDR3 DNA reads TGTGCCAGCAGAAGCATACAGGGGGCGAGGGGTGGCTACACCTTC.

This chain uses TRBV5-1 with TRBJ1-4, with D hard to call. Trimming pared 1 base from V and 5 bases from J, leaving 6 bases between. From germline, CDR1 is SGHRS and CDR2 YFSETQ. This CDR3 comprises 13 residues. DNA of the CDR3: TGCGCCAGCAGCTTGTACAGCAATGAAAAACTGTTTTTT. It codes for CASSLYSNEKLFF.

This clone was counted between two and nine times. V and J are TRBV5-6 and TRBJ1-2; D gene uncertain. V shed 0 bases and J shed 1 base, with 7 bases lying between them. The CDR3 loop spans 14 amino acids. The germline CDR1 and CDR2 sequences are SGHDT and YYEEEE. CDR3 nucleotides: TGTGCCAGCAGCTTGGTTCAGTTTAACTATGGCTACACCTTC. As protein: CASSLVQFNYGYTF.

This rearrangement joins TRBV7-9 to TRBJ1-2; a possible D gene is TRBD1 (5 bases). There are 13 residues in the CDR3. Per germline, CDR1 SEHNR and CDR2 FQNEAQ (reference sequence). V lost 0 bases and J lost 5, with 7 bases in between. The chain's CDR3 is CASSLAPGYGYTF. DNA for the CDR3: TGTGCCAGCAGCTTAGCGCCAGGGTATGGCTACACCTTC.

V is TRBV6-1 and J is TRBJ2-1; 9 bases line up with TRBD2. Trimming at V came to 4 bases and at J to 4 bases, leaving 11 bases not matched to a gene. The germline V gene has CDR1 MNHNS and CDR2 SASEGT. The CDR3 loop spans 17 amino acids. The CDR3 sequence: CASSGPRRLAEYNEQFF. CDR3 nucleotide sequence: TGTGCCAGCAGTGGCCCCCGACGACTAGCGGAATACAATGAGCAGTTCTTC.

This chain uses TRBV11-1 with TRBJ1-1; 9 bases fit TRBD1. CDR1 and CDR2 (germline): SGHAT, FQDESV (reference sequence). The CDR3 runs 14 residues. The V gene end was trimmed by 2 bases and the J gene end by 6 bases; junction bases not matched to a gene: 4. CDR3 nucleotide sequence: TGTGCCAGCAGCTTATACGACAGGGGGTCTGAAGCTTTCTTT. This sequence encodes CASSLYDRGSEAFF.

The chain employs TRBV30 and TRBJ2-2; a weak D match, TRBD1 (6 bases). Trimming took 3 bases from V and 4 from J, leaving 12 bases between them. This CDR3 is 14 amino acids long. The germline gives CDR1 GTSNPN, CDR2 SVGIG (reference sequence). The CDR3 protein is CAWRKLGGTGELFF. The CDR3 DNA reads as TGTGCCTGGAGGAAGCTAGGGGGCACCGGGGAGCTGTTTTTT.

The chain links TRBV27 to TRBJ1-3, with D possibly TRBD1 on 5 matching bases. The germline V gene has CDR1 MNHEY and CDR2 SMNVEV (reference sequence). V lost 5 bases and J 0 bases, leaving 11 bases between the germline ends. The CDR3 covers 15 residues. CDR3 residues: CASSRTGGSGNTIYF. Here the CDR3 DNA reads TGTGCCAGCAGTCGGACGGGGGGCTCTGGAAACACCATATATTTT.

The chain employs TRBV7-3 and TRBJ2-7; tentative D call: TRBD2 (5 bases). CDR1 SGHTA and CDR2 FQGTGA come from the germline V gene. Trimming shortened V by 2 bases and J by 3 bases, and 17 bases separated the two germline ends. This CDR3 region has 16 residues. The CDR3: CASSLLRRGRGYEQYF. The CDR3 DNA reads as TGTGCCAGCAGCTTACTCAGACGGGGTAGAGGCTACGAGCAGTACTTC.

V gene TRBV6-5 combines with J gene TRBJ1-1; D ambiguous. This CDR3 comprises 15 residues. The germline V gene has CDR1 MNHEY and CDR2 SVGAGI. The V end lost 4 bases, the J end lost 2 bases, and 14 bases lay between the germline ends. For the CDR3, the DNA is TGTGCCAGCAGTTCCCCCTCAGGAAGCAACACTGAAGCTTTCTTT. Translated: CASSSPSGSNTEAFF.

The V call is TRBV2, the J call TRBJ1-4, with a weak D call TRBD1 (5 bases). The germline V gene encodes CDR1 SNHLY and CDR2 FYNNEI. V lost 2 bases, J lost 8 bases, and 15 bases lay in between. The CDR3 loop spans 15 amino acids. The CDR3 here is CASSEMGGGYEKLFF. Here the CDR3 DNA reads TGTGCCAGCAGTGAAATGGGGGGAGGGTACGAAAAACTGTTTTTT.

The chain has TRBV7-8 and TRBJ2-5; D uncertain. V lost 5 bases and J lost 2, with 15 bases in between. Germline V gene lookup returns CDR1 SGHVS and CDR2 FQNEAQ. The CDR3 runs 15 residues. The chain's CDR3 is CASSLRLSLQETQYF. The CDR3, as DNA: TGTGCCAGCAGCCTCCGACTCTCCCTACAAGAGACCCAGTACTTC.

In its sample, this clone was seen a few times. The chain links TRBV10-1 to TRBJ2-7, with D possibly matching TRBD2 (5 bases). The CDR3 consists of 14 residues. From germline, CDR1 is WNHNN and CDR2 SYGVQD (reference sequence). V was pared by 1 base and J by 7 bases, with 14 bases between. The CDR3 reads CASSECLPRGEQYF. CDR3 nucleotide sequence: TGCGCCAGCAGTGAGTGTCTGCCACGAGGGGAGCAGTACTTC.

The chain employs TRBV7-9 and TRBJ2-5, with a possible D match to TRBD2 (6 bases). The germline gives CDR1 SEHNR, CDR2 FQNEAQ (reference sequence). This CDR3 comprises 16 residues. Deletions cut 5 bases from V and 4 bases from J, with 20 bases between. The chain's CDR3 is CASSRGVLASRETQYF. Written as DNA, the CDR3 is TGTGCCAGCAGCCGCGGGGTCCTAGCGTCACGAGAGACCCAGTACTTC.

The rearrangement links TRBV7-2 to TRBJ1-4, with a weak D call TRBD1 (5 bases). Per the germline V gene, CDR1 is SGHTA and CDR2 is FQGNSA. This CDR3 comprises 14 residues. V gave up 5 bases and J gave up 3 bases, with 10 bases separating them. The DNA of the CDR3 is TGTGCCAGCAGCGCCCCGGGGGCTAATGAAAAACTGTTTTTT. This gives the protein CASSAPGANEKLFF.

Remarks on this clone: At one of its ends the junction is not consistent with the germline gene, which may arise from a read error. This chain connects TRBV6-6 to TRBJ2-7; D is ambiguous. Germline-derived CDR1 and CDR2 are MNHNY and SVGAGI (reference sequence). This CDR3 is 12 amino acids long. The CDR3 DNA follows: TGTGCCAGCAGTATTAGCTCCTACGGGCAGTACTTC. Translated: CASSISSYGQYF.